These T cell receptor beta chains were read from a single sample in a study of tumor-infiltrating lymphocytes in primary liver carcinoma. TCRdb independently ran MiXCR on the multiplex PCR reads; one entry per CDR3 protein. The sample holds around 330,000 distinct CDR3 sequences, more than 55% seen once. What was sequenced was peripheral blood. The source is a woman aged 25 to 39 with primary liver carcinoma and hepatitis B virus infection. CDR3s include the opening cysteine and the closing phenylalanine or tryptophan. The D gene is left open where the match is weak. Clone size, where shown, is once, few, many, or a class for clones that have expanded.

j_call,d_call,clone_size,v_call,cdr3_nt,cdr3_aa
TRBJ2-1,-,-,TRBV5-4,TGTGCCAGCAGCCCTCAGGGCTCCTACAATGAGCAGTTCTTC,CASSPQGSYNEQFF
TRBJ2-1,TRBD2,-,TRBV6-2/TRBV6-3,TGTGCCAGCAGGCCTTCTACGGGAGGCCACCTGAATGAGCAGTTCTTC,CASRPSTGGHLNEQFF
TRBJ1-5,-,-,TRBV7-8,TGTGCCGACGATCAGCCCCAGCATTTT,CADDQPQHF
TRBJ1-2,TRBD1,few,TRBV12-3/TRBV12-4,TGTGCCAGCAGGGTGGGGTACCAGGGGGCCCGGGGCTACACCTTC,CASRVGYQGARGYTF
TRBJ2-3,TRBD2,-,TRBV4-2,TGTGCCAGCAGCCAAGAGGCGTTAGCGGGAGCCTCGCTAGCAGATACGCAGTATTTT,CASSQEALAGASLADTQYF
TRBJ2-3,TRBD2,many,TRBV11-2,TGTGCAGCTGGAGTAGCGGGAGGGCTTATAGGCACAGATACGCAGTATTTT,CAAGVAGGLIGTDTQYF
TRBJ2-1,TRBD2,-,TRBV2,TGTGTCAGCAGGCTAGCGGGAAGCGATGAGCAGTTCTTC,CVSRLAGSDEQFF
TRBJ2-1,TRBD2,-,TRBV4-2,TGTGCCAGCAGCCAACGGGACTACTTGTACAATGAGCAGTTCTTC,CASSQRDYLYNEQFF
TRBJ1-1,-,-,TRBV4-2,TGTGTCAGCAGCCCAGGAAATGGGCCCACGGCTTTCTTT,CVSSPGNGPTAFF
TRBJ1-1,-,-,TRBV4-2,TGTGCCAGCAGCCAAGATGTGGCAGGCCAAATTTCCCCCTCAGCTTTCTTT,CASSQDVAGQISPSAFF
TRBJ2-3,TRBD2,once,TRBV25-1,TGTGCCAGCAGGGGACTAACGCAAGATACGCAGTATTTT,CASRGLTQDTQYF
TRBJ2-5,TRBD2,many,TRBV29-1,TGCAGCGTCGGGGGGGCGGCCGACCAAGAGACCCAGTACTTC,CSVGGAADQETQYF
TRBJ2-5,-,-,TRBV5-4,TGTACCAGCAGCCCGGGGGTCCAATTGTACCAAGAGACCCAGTACTTC,CTSSPGVQLYQETQYF
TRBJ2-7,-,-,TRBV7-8,TGTGCCAGCAACTTACTAGGGGGGGACTACGAGCAGTACTTC,CASNLLGGDYEQYF
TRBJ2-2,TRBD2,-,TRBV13,TGTGCCAGCAGTACGCGGGGGTCCCCGATGACATCTGGGGAGCTGTTTTTT,CASSTRGSPMTSGELFF
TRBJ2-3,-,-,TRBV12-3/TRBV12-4,TGTGCCAGCAGCGACAGCCTCCTCACAGATACGCAGTGTTTT,CASSDSLLTDTQCF
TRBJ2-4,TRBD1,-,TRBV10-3,TGTGCCATCAGTCCTGGGACAGGGAGACGGAACATTCAGTACTTC,CAISPGTGRRNIQYF
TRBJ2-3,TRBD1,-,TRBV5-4,TGTGCCAGCAGCCAGGCGGGACAGGTGCAAGATACGCAGTATTTT,CASSQAGQVQDTQYF
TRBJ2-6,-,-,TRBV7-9,TGTGCCAGCAGGAACTCGGGAGACTCTGGGGCCAACGTCCTGACTTTC,CASRNSGDSGANVLTF
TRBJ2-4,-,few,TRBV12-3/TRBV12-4,TGTGCCAGCAACCCCACAGGGCCCCAAAACATTCAGTACTTC,CASNPTGPQNIQYF
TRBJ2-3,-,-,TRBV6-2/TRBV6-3,TGTGTCAGCAGTCCAAACCCCGGCGGTCCGCAGTATTTT,CVSSPNPGGPQYF
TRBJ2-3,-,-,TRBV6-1,TGTGCCAGCAGCCAATTACTAGTGGGACCAAACCCAGATACGCAGTATTTT,CASSQLLVGPNPDTQYF
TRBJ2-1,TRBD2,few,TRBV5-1,TGCGCCAGCAGCTTGGCGACCCCGGGAGGCGATGAGCAGTTCTTC,CASSLATPGGDEQFF
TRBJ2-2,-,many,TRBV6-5,TGTGCCAGCAGTTACTCTGGGGCTATGGCAGTAAACACCGGGGAGCTGTTTTTT,CASSYSGAMAVNTGELFF
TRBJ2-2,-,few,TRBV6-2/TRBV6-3,TGTGCCAGCAGTTATCCACCCCAGGGACTCGCCATAAACACCGGGGAGCTGTTTTTT,CASSYPPQGLAINTGELFF
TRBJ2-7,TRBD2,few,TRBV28,TGTGCCAGCAGTACGGACAGGGAGACTAGCGGGAGGACCCACGAGCAGTACTTC,CASSTDRETSGRTHEQYF
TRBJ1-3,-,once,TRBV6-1,TGTGCCAGCAGTTCGGCCGGGGCCCGAAACACCATATATTTT,CASSSAGARNTIYF
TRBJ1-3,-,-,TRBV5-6,TGTGCCAGCAGCCTAGCAATCTCTGGAAACATCATATATTTT,CASSLAISGNIIYF
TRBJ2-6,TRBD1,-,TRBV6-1,TGTGCCAGCAGTGGGACAGGGTGTCCAAGCGTCCTGACTTTC,CASSGTGCPSVLTF
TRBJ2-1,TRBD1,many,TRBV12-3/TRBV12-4,TGTGCCAGCAGTCCGTACCAAACAGGGGGGCCAAACAATGAGCAGTTCTTC,CASSPYQTGGPNNEQFF
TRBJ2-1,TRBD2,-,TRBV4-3,TGCGCCAGCGGCCAAGAACTAGCGGGTTACAATGAGCAATTCTTC,CASGQELAGYNEQFF